A single sample is the source of the 14 T cell receptor beta chains below, sequenced in a study of CD8+ T cells in alopecia areata. Sequencing used cDNA as its template, made by extracting RNA and reverse transcribing it. Libraries were prepared by immunoSEQ multiplex PCR; TCRdb keeps only in-frame clonotypes and omits some of them. The sample has fewer than 250,000 clones; 57% are singletons. Sequencing used CD4+ T cells sorted from blood, obtained at week 0. These TCRs come from a human donor with alopecia areata.

V gene TRBV10-3 combines with J gene TRBJ2-5; TRBD2 matches 8 bases. The CDR3 is made up of 14 amino acids. V lost 8 bases to trimming and J lost 1 base; unmatched junction nucleotides: 6. Germline V gives CDR1 ENHRY, CDR2 SYGVKD. The chain's CDR3 is CAIGARGGQETQYF. CDR3 sequence (DNA): TGTGCCATCGGAGCACGGGGGGGCCAAGAGACCCAGTACTTC.

V gene TRBV30 combines with J gene TRBJ1-1, with 10 bases aligning to TRBD1. Unmatched junction bases numbered 11, after V lost 0 bases and J lost 7 bases. Germline CDR1 and CDR2: GTSNPN and SVGIG (reference sequence). This CDR3 is built from 16 residues. This chain's CDR3 is CAWSVPGQGSTREAFF. In nucleotides, the CDR3 is TGTGCCTGGAGTGTACCGGGACAGGGGAGTACCCGTGAAGCTTTCTTT.

The chain has TRBV9 and TRBJ2-3, with D possibly TRBD2 on 6 matching bases. CDR3 length: 15 amino acids. Germline V gene lookup returns CDR1 SGDLS and CDR2 YYNGEE. V shed 0 bases and J shed 1 base, with 9 bases lying between them. Here the CDR3 reads CASSVGTTRTDTQYF. CDR3 DNA: TGTGCCAGCAGCGTAGGGACTACTCGCACAGATACGCAGTATTTT.

The chain links TRBV11-2 to TRBJ2-7; D tentatively fits TRBD1 or TRBD2 (5 bases each). CDR1 SGHAT and CDR2 FQNNGV come from the germline V gene. Trimming took 4 bases from V and 5 from J, leaving 15 bases between them. The CDR3 has 14 amino acids. The CDR3 here is CASSSVKGSNEQYF. The CDR3 nucleotides are TGTGCCAGCAGCTCAGTAAAGGGGAGTAACGAGCAGTACTTC.

CDR3 in amino acids: CAWEGQGVGGYTF. The CDR3 DNA reads TGTGCCTGGGAGGGACAGGGGGTAGGTGGCTACACCTTC. The rearrangement uses TRBV30 and TRBJ1-2, with 11 bases lining up with TRBD1. This CDR3 has 13 residues. Looked up from germline, CDR1 is GTSNPN and CDR2 is SVGIG (reference sequence). With V trimmed by 5 bases and J by 7 bases, 6 bases remained unmatched.

This clone has just a few counts. This sequence joins TRBV15 and TRBJ2-3; D might be TRBD2 (6 bases). Germline V lookup: CDR1 LNHNV, CDR2 YYDKDF (reference sequence). V was pared by 9 bases and J by 0 bases, with 13 bases between. The CDR3 spans 14 residues. The CDR3 protein is CATANGGSTDTQYF. CDR3 DNA sequence: TGTGCCACAGCGAACGGGGGAAGCACAGATACGCAGTATTTT.

This chain links TRBV9 with TRBJ1-1, with TRBD1 as a possible D gene (6 bases). V was shortened by 4 bases and J by 1 base, with 11 bases between the two germline ends. Germline V gives CDR1 SGDLS, CDR2 YYNGEE. CDR3 length equals 14 residues. CDR3 protein: CASSPADRNTEAFF. Here the CDR3 DNA reads TGTGCCAGCAGCCCCGCGGACAGGAACACTGAAGCTTTCTTT.

The CDR3 loop is CATRGRADTQYF. The CDR3 DNA reads TGTGCCACCAGAGGTAGGGCAGATACGCAGTATTTT. The chain carries TRBV15 and TRBJ2-3; D gene ambiguous. The CDR3 contains 12 residues. CDR1 and CDR2 from the germline V gene are LNHNV and YYDKDF (reference sequence). The V and J ends lost 6 bases and 4 bases respectively, with 8 bases between them.

The V gene is TRBV10-3, the J gene TRBJ2-1, with D perhaps matching TRBD1 or TRBD2 (5 bases each). Germline CDR1 and CDR2: ENHRY and SYGVKD. This CDR3 has 16 amino acids. Trimming stripped 6 bases from V and 2 bases from J, with 17 bases between. In DNA form, the CDR3 reads TGTGCCATCAGGGTACGGGGACGAGGCACCTACAATGAGCAGTTCTTC. Its protein product is CAIRVRGRGTYNEQFF.

This clone was picked up a small number of times. The chain combines TRBV29-1 with TRBJ2-7; tentatively, D is TRBD1 or TRBD2 (5 bases each). CDR3 length: 14 residues. CDR1 is SQVTM and CDR2 is ANQGSEA in the germline V gene. The germline V and J ends were trimmed by 1 base and 2 bases, with 12 bases remaining between them. CDR3 region: CSVEVRQGPYEQYF. The CDR3 nucleotides read TGCAGCGTTGAAGTTAGGCAGGGACCCTACGAGCAGTACTTC.

The J gene is TRBJ1-2, the V gene TRBV5-4, with TRBD1 matching 11 bases. Trimming removed 0 bases from V and 4 bases from J; junction bases left unmatched: 11. CDR1 is SGHNT, CDR2 YYREEE, per germline (reference sequence). The CDR3 has 18 amino acids. The CDR3 nucleotides are TGTGCCAGCAGCTTGGCCGGACAGGGGGCCGGGGAGGGCTATGGCTACACCTTC. As protein: CASSLAGQGAGEGYGYTF.

The gene calls are TRBV5-6 and TRBJ1-2; D is ambiguous. The CDR3 loop spans 14 amino acids. Germline loops: CDR1 SGHDT, CDR2 YYEEEE. The V end lost 5 bases, the J end lost 1 base, and 12 bases lay between the germline ends. The CDR3 spells CASRNGPDNYGYTF. CDR3 nucleotide sequence: TGTGCCAGCAGAAACGGACCGGATAACTATGGCTACACCTTC.

J is TRBJ1-6 and V is TRBV9; D gene uncertain. Germline assignment: CDR1 SGDLS and CDR2 YYNGEE. This CDR3 contains 14 residues. V gave up 0 bases and J gave up 6 bases, with 7 bases separating them. The DNA of the CDR3 is TGTGCCAGCAGCGTAGCAGTTACTAATTCACCCCTCCACTTT. Its translation is CASSVAVTNSPLHF.

The chain links TRBV30 to TRBJ1-2; D unresolved. Germline assignment: CDR1 GTSNPN and CDR2 SVGIG (reference sequence). The germline V and J ends were trimmed by 0 bases and 4 bases, with 12 bases remaining between them. This CDR3 comprises 14 residues. CDR3 residues: CAWSVQLPGYGYTF. In DNA, the CDR3 is TGTGCCTGGAGTGTACAGCTTCCAGGCTATGGCTACACCTTC.